This T cell receptor beta chain stems from a study of OX40 agonist ivuxolimab in advanced cancers. TCRdb's table, derived via immunoSEQ multiplex PCR, lists solely in-frame clones and lacks some. This sample has 96,000 or so clones, with 90% found just once. General study points: Certain nonresponders likewise exhibited a low normalized T-cell clonal expansion. At 0.1 to 3.0 mg/kg and by week 6, CD4+ and CD8+ T cells in the blood had expanded clonally.

The study sampled blood at baseline, cycle 4 day 1, and cycle 7 day 1. This clone was counted between two and nine times. The antigen is undetermined. The junction shows a germline mismatch at one end, possibly a read error. This CDR3 has 14 residues. Germline V gene sequence: CDR1 LGHNA, CDR2 YNFKEQ. The sequences come from CD4+ or CD8+ T cells sorted from blood, collected in a trial of the OX40 agonist ivuxolimab. This chain uses TRBV4-2 with TRBJ2-7; 12 nucleotides line up with TRBD2. The TCR was taken from an adult with an advanced solid tumor such as melanoma, head and neck, liver or kidney cancer. The CDR3, as DNA: TGTGCCAGCAGCCAAGAGAGGGCTAGCGGGAGGGCATTCTTC. This encodes CASSQERASGRAFF.